This passage covers 9 T cell receptor beta chains from one sample sequenced in a study of graft-versus-host responses after intestinal transplantation. Their antigens remain unidentified. TCRdb's table, derived via immunoSEQ multiplex PCR, lists solely in-frame clones and lacks some. The sample consists of under 150,000 clones, about nine tenths of them appearing once. The specimen comprised unstimulated CD4+ T cells sorted from spleen or lymph node cells, sampled before intestinal transplant. These TCRs come from a human donor who received an intestinal transplant.

V usage is TRBV15 and J usage is TRBJ2-5; D remains ambiguous. Trimming took 0 bases from V and 5 from J, leaving 10 bases between them. Germline V gene data show CDR1 as LNHNV and CDR2 as YYDKDF (reference sequence). The CDR3 runs 14 residues. CDR3 nucleotide sequence: TGTGCCACCAGCAGAGATCTAGGTCCGGAGACCCAGTACTTC. Protein: CATSRDLGPETQYF.

This chain uses TRBV4-1 with TRBJ2-7, with TRBD2 identical over 11 bases. Trimming removed 4 bases from V and 0 bases from J; junction bases left unmatched: 5. This CDR3 spans 16 amino acids. Germline CDR1 MGHRA, CDR2 YSYEKL. The CDR3 here is CASSRTTSGVSYEQYF. CDR3 sequence (DNA): TGCGCCAGCAGCCGCACGACTAGCGGGGTCTCCTACGAGCAGTACTTC.

The chain combines TRBV28 with TRBJ2-2; D may be TRBD2 (5 bases). Germline V lookup: CDR1 MDHEN, CDR2 SYDVKM. This CDR3 region has 18 residues. Trimming left V 6 bases short and J 6 bases short, with 26 bases between. Here the CDR3 DNA reads TGTGCCAGCAGCCTCCCTTCTGGTGGGAGAGGCCTTTCCGGGGAGCTGTTTTTT. Translated, it gives CASSLPSGGRGLSGELFF.

The chain has TRBV5-1 and TRBJ1-3; 7 bases are shared with TRBD1. Germline V gene sequence: CDR1 SGHRS, CDR2 YFSETQ. The length of the CDR3 is 14 residues. V lost 4 bases and J lost 8; bases outside the gene matches: 9. This chain's CDR3 is CASSPRGMGDTIYF. In nucleotides, the CDR3 is TGCGCCAGCAGCCCCAGGGGGATGGGGGACACCATATATTTT.

V gene TRBV5-1 combines with J gene TRBJ2-7; 11 bases fit TRBD2. This CDR3 contains 18 residues. CDR1 is SGHRS, CDR2 YFSETQ, per germline. Germline trimming cut 3 bases from V and 2 bases from J; bases unmatched to any gene: 13. CDR3 sequence reads: CASSWVLVGTSGPYEQYF. The CDR3 bases are TGCGCCAGCAGCTGGGTTTTGGTTGGGACTAGCGGTCCCTACGAGCAGTACTTC.

This sequence joins TRBV5-5 and TRBJ2-2, with 8 bases aligning to TRBD1. Germline assignment: CDR1 SGHKS and CDR2 YYEKEE (reference sequence). With 2 bases clipped from V and 7 bases from J, the junction kept 10 bases outside the gene matches. The CDR3 length is 16 residues. CDR3 nucleotides: TGTGCCAGCAGCTTCCCTCTGACAGGGGTGATCGGGGAGCTGTTTTTT. Encoded protein: CASSFPLTGVIGELFF. Combining the CDR3 with reference TRBV5-5 and TRBJ2-2 gives the whole variable domain DAGVTQSPTHLIKTRGQQVTLRCSPISGHKSVSWYQQVLGQGPQFIFQYYEKEERGRGNFPDRFSARQFPNYSSELNVNALLLGDSALYLCASSFPLTGVIGELFFGEGSRLTVL.

This clone was counted between two and nine times. The chain combines TRBV30 with TRBJ1-1; D uncertain. V lost 0 bases, J lost 4 bases, and 9 bases lay in between. Germline CDR1 is GTSNPN and CDR2 is SVGIG (reference sequence). This CDR3 has 13 amino acids. DNA of the CDR3: TGTGCCTGGAGTGTGACGGGAGGCACTGAAGCTTTCTTT. This codes for CAWSVTGGTEAFF.

The rearrangement links TRBV6-1 to TRBJ2-5; D possibly corresponds to TRBD2 (6 bases). Germline-derived CDR1 and CDR2 are MNHNS and SASEGT. The ends were cut back, 2 bases at V and 4 bases at J, with 14 bases in the middle. This CDR3 has 15 amino acids. The CDR3, as DNA: TGTGCCAGCAGTGAATCGGTCCCCGGGGGAGAGACCCAGTACTTC. Translated, it gives CASSESVPGGETQYF.

This chain links TRBV28 with TRBJ1-1, with D perhaps TRBD1 (6 bases). Trimming took off 3 bases at V and 5 bases at J, with 19 bases between the two ends. CDR1 and CDR2 from the germline V gene are MDHEN and SYDVKM. This CDR3 is built from 16 residues. The CDR3 here is CASSLGDGGGRTEAFF. Written as DNA, the CDR3 is TGTGCCAGCAGTTTGGGGGATGGGGGCGGTAGAACTGAAGCTTTCTTT.